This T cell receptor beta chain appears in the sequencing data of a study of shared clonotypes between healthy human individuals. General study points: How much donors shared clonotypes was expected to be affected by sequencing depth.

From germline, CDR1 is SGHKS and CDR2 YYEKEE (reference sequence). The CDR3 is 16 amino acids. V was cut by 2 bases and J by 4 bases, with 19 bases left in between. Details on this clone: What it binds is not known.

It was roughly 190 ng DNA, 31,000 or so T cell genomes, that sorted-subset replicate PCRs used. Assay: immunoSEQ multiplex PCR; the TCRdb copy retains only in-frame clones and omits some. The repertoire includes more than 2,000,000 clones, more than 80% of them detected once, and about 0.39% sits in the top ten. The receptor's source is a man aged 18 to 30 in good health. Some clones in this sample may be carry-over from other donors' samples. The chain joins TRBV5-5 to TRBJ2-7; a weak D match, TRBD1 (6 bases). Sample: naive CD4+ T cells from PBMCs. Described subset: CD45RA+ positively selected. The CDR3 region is CASSLMPTGRFYEQYF. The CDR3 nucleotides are TGTGCCAGCAGCTTAATGCCCACAGGGAGATTTTACGAGCAGTACTTC.